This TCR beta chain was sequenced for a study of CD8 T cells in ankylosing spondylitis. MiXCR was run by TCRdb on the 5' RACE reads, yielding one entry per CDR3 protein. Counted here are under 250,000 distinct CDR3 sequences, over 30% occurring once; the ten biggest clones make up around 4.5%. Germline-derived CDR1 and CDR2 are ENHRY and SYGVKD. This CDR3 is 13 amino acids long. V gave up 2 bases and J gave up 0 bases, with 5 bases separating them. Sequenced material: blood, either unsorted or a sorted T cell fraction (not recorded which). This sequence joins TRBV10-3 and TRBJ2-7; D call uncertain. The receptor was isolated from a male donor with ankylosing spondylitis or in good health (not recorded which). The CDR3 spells CAISETVSYEQYF. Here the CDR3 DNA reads TGTGCCATCAGTGAGACGGTCTCCTACGAGCAGTACTTC.